The 18 T cell receptor beta chains reported below all come from one sample, sequenced in a study of B cell selection in AIRE deficiency. Produced via immunoSEQ multiplex PCR; TCRdb's table is partial and in-frame only. This table has some 23,000 clones, about 98% appearing once. CD4+CD127+ cells were sorted as the conventional CD4 T cells. Specimen: conventional CD4+ T cells sorted from PBMCs. The receptors were sampled from a human donor with AIRE deficiency.

The chain combines TRBV18 with TRBJ1-3; D uncertain. Germline V lookup: CDR1 KGHSH, CDR2 LQKENI. V was cut by 7 bases and J by 0 bases, with 16 bases left in between. CDR3 length: 16 residues. The CDR3 region is CASLPYSQNSGNTIYF. CDR3 nucleotides: TGTGCCAGCTTACCGTACTCGCAGAACTCTGGAAACACCATATATTTT.

The chain is built from TRBV25-1 and TRBJ2-7; 7 positions match TRBD2. CDR1 and CDR2 from the germline V gene are MGHDK and SYGVNS. V lost 4 bases, J lost 2 bases, and 11 bases stayed unmatched. The CDR3 sequence is 16 residues long. The CDR3 loop reads CASSGIRGGNPYEQYF. The CDR3 DNA sequence: TGTGCCAGCAGTGGGATCCGGGGAGGGAATCCCTACGAGCAGTACTTC.

The V and J genes are TRBV18 and TRBJ2-7; TRBD2 matches at 16 bases. The CDR3 runs 14 residues. Germline loops: CDR1 KGHSH, CDR2 LQKENI. V shed 5 bases, J shed 12 bases, and the junction held 7 bases outside the gene matches. As DNA, the CDR3 is TGTGCCAGCTCAGAGGGGACTAGCGGGAGGGTCGTGTACTTC. Translated: CASSEGTSGRVVYF.

CDR3 sequence reads: CASSGGQQVTEAFF. The CDR3 nucleotides read TGTGCCAGCAGCGGGGGACAGCAGGTCACTGAAGCTTTCTTT. The chain carries TRBV11-3 and TRBJ1-1, with TRBD1 matching 7 bases. V was clipped by 5 bases and J by 4 bases; unmatched bases: 7. CDR1 is SGHNT, CDR2 YENEEA, per germline. The CDR3 is 14 amino acids.

The chain couples TRBV28 to TRBJ1-5, with unresolved D. Between the trimmed V and J ends, which lost 7 bases and 3 bases, there was a span of 13 bases. Germline loops: CDR1 MDHEN, CDR2 SYDVKM. The CDR3 has 14 amino acids. CDR3 sequence reads: CASTYGLFNQPQHF. DNA of the CDR3: TGTGCCAGCACTTACGGGCTGTTCAATCAGCCCCAGCATTTT.

The chain carries TRBV5-1 and TRBJ2-7, with 9 bases lining up with TRBD2. With 4 bases clipped from V and 6 bases from J, the junction kept 8 bases outside the gene matches. Germline CDR1 and CDR2: SGHRS and YFSETQ. This CDR3 is built from 14 residues. This chain's CDR3 is CASSGGGDLREQYF. CDR3 DNA sequence: TGCGCCAGCAGCGGCGGGGGGGACCTCCGCGAGCAGTACTTC.

The genes are TRBV10-3 and TRBJ2-1; D call uncertain. The CDR3 has 14 residues. Germline CDR1 and CDR2: ENHRY and SYGVKD. The germline V and J ends were trimmed by 0 bases and 6 bases, with 9 bases remaining between them. CDR3 coding DNA: TGTGCCATCAGTGAGTCGCGACTGGGCAATGAGCAGTTCTTC. This sequence encodes CAISESRLGNEQFF.

The J gene is TRBJ1-3, the V gene TRBV19; D unresolved. V lost 6 bases, J lost 3 bases, and 9 bases lay in between. Germline V gene sequence: CDR1 LNHDA, CDR2 SQIVND (reference sequence). The CDR3 runs to 13 residues. For the CDR3, the DNA is TGTGCCAGTAGCTCGAGTGGTGGAAACACCATATATTTT. Amino acid sequence: CASSSSGGNTIYF.

This sequence joins TRBV21-1 and TRBJ2-7; no check of the table's D call, TRBD1, against the DNA was made. TRBV21-1 is labeled a pseudogene. The CDR3 runs 8 residues. The CDR3, as DNA: TGTGCCAGCGGGCTTTGGTACTTC. This encodes CASGLWYF.

The rearrangement uses TRBV7-9 and TRBJ1-3, with no clear D. Germline V CDR1 and CDR2: SEHNR, FQNEAQ (reference sequence). V lost 4 bases and J lost 3, with 16 bases in between. This CDR3 region has 16 residues. CDR3 protein: CASSSLTKWFGNTIYF. In DNA, the CDR3 is TGTGCCAGCAGCTCCTTGACTAAATGGTTTGGAAACACCATATATTTT. The full variable domain, completed using reference TRBV7-9 and TRBJ1-3, is DTGVSQNPRHKITKRGQNVTFRCDPISEHNRLYWYRQTLGQGPEFLTYFQNEAQLEKSRLLSDRFSAERPKGSFSTLEIQRTEQGDSAMYLCASSSLTKWFGNTIYFGEGSWLTVV.

This chain uses TRBV6-5 with TRBJ2-7; D is undetermined. CDR1 and CDR2 (germline): MNHEY, SVGAGI. The CDR3 contains 11 residues. V was shortened by 5 bases and J by 4 bases, with 6 bases between the two germline ends. The chain's CDR3 is CASSDEYEQYF. CDR3 DNA: TGTGCCAGCAGTGATGAGTACGAGCAGTACTTC.

This clone appeared once. The genes are TRBV5-1 and TRBJ2-5, with 7 bases identical to TRBD2. CDR1 and CDR2 from the germline V gene are SGHRS and YFSETQ. With 0 bases clipped from V and 5 bases from J, the junction kept 7 bases outside the gene matches. This CDR3 has 15 residues. Here the CDR3 reads CASSLETLGGETQYF. The CDR3 DNA sequence: TGCGCCAGCAGCTTGGAGACCCTCGGGGGGGAGACCCAGTACTTC.

The chain is built from TRBV30 and TRBJ2-1, with D perhaps assigned TRBD1 or TRBD2 (5 bases each). V gave up 0 bases and J gave up 0 bases, with 18 bases separating them. CDR1 and CDR2 from the germline V gene are GTSNPN and SVGIG (reference sequence). This CDR3 has 18 residues. CDR3 residues: CAWSVTRTSRGSYNEQFF. The DNA for the CDR3 is TGTGCCTGGAGTGTAACTAGAACTTCGAGGGGCTCCTACAATGAGCAGTTCTTC.

V usage is TRBV5-4 and J usage is TRBJ2-1, with D possibly TRBD2 on 5 matching bases. CDR1 and CDR2 (germline): SGHNT, YYREEE (reference sequence). The CDR3 has 16 amino acids. Trimming took off 2 bases at V and 0 bases at J, with 12 bases between the two ends. As DNA, the CDR3 is TGTGCCAGCAGCTTAAGAAGCGGCCGCTCCTACAATGAGCAGTTCTTC. The encoded protein is CASSLRSGRSYNEQFF.

The rearrangement uses TRBV28 and TRBJ1-2, with 8 nucleotides matching TRBD1. Germline-derived CDR1 and CDR2 are MDHEN and SYDVKM. The CDR3 consists of 17 residues. V was clipped by 3 bases and J by 0 bases; unmatched bases: 9. CDR3 coding DNA: TGTGCCAGCAGTTTGCCGACAGGGGATAGTGCTAACTATGGCTACACCTTC. It specifies CASSLPTGDSANYGYTF.

The V call is TRBV30, the J call TRBJ1-3; D is unclear. Trimming pared 0 bases from V and 4 bases from J, leaving 13 bases between. Germline lookup yields CDR1 GTSNPN and CDR2 SVGIG (reference sequence). CDR3 length: 15 residues. CDR3 nucleotide sequence: TGTGCCTGGAGTGTCAGATCGGGTCTAGGAAACACCATATATTTT. Its translation is CAWSVRSGLGNTIYF.

The chain is built from TRBV28 and TRBJ1-2; a weak D match, TRBD1 (6 bases). The CDR3 is made up of 13 amino acids. V lost 4 bases to trimming and J lost 4 bases, with 10 bases between them. Germline values: CDR1 MDHEN, CDR2 SYDVKM. This CDR3 is CASSSGQSYGYTF. In nucleotides, the CDR3 is TGTGCCAGCAGTTCAGGACAGTCCTATGGCTACACCTTC.

CDR3 coding DNA: TGTGCCAGCAGTCGCGGACAGGGGGTCAGGAATGAGCAGTTCTTC. The encoded protein is CASSRGQGVRNEQFF. This chain connects TRBV5-6 to TRBJ2-1; 10 bases fit TRBD1. The germline gives CDR1 SGHDT, CDR2 YYEEEE. J lost 7 bases, V lost 5 bases, and 9 bases had no gene match. This CDR3 has 15 residues.